The rows below give T cell receptor beta chains drawn from one sample of a study of blood T cell repertoires in COVID-19. Clones were read by immunoSEQ multiplex PCR, and TCRdb kept only the in-frame ones, dropping some. The table has roughly 190,000 clones, around 83% seen once; the top ten hold less than 3.5%. The sample comprised peripheral blood. Receptors originate from a man aged 45-65 years with active or convalescent COVID-19. CDR3s include the opening cysteine and the closing phenylalanine or tryptophan. Fields, in order: V gene, D gene, J gene, clone size, CDR3 length, CDR3 DNA, CDR3 protein. The D gene is left open where the match is weak. For some rows the clone size is stated as once, few or many, or as a class when expanded; others skip it.

V: TRBV2
D: .
J: TRBJ2-7
size: .
length: 13
DNA: TGTGCCAGCGGGGATGGGACAGCCCATCGGGGGAACTTC
CDR3: CASGDGTAHRGNF

V: TRBV12-1
D: .
J: TRBJ2-7
size: .
length: 18
DNA: TGTGCCAGCAGCCCTTTTAATACAGGGGGCTCCCACTACTACGAGCAGTACTTC
CDR3: CASSPFNTGGSHYYEQYF

V: TRBV28
D: .
J: TRBJ1-1
size: .
length: 16
DNA: TGTGCCAGCAGTCCGTCGTTGGGGGGTTTGAACACTGAAGCTTTCTTT
CDR3: CASSPSLGGLNTEAFF

V: TRBV6-2/TRBV6-3
D: TRBD1
J: TRBJ1-2
size: .
length: 14
DNA: TGTGCCAGCAGTTACTCCGGGACAGGGAATGGCTACACCTTC
CDR3: CASSYSGTGNGYTF

V: TRBV6-5
D: .
J: TRBJ1-4
size: .
length: 12
DNA: TGTGCCACCCAGCGGTCCGGTGAAAAACTGTTTTTT
CDR3: CATQRSGEKLFF

V: TRBV28
D: .
J: TRBJ2-7
size: .
length: 14
DNA: TGTGCCAGCAAGCAGGGTTTGAGCTCCTACGAGCAGTACTTC
CDR3: CASKQGLSSYEQYF

V: TRBV5-4
D: .
J: TRBJ2-7
size: .
length: 16
DNA: TGTGCCAGCAGCTTGGCCCCCACAGCCCAATCCTACGAGCAGTACTTC
CDR3: CASSLAPTAQSYEQYF

V: TRBV27
D: .
J: TRBJ1-5
size: .
length: 11
DNA: TGTGCCAGCCTCGGCAATCAGCCCCAGCATTTT
CDR3: CASLGNQPQHF

V: TRBV4-1
D: TRBD1
J: TRBJ1-2
size: .
length: 19
DNA: TGCGCCAGCAGCGCCCTACTTTTAGACAGGGTGAGTCCTAACTATGGCTACACCTTC
CDR3: CASSALLLDRVSPNYGYTF

V: TRBV5-1
D: .
J: TRBJ1-1
size: .
length: 17
DNA: TGCGCCAGCAGCCGAGAGACAGTGGAAAGGGTTAACACTGAAGCTTTCTTT
CDR3: CASSRETVERVNTEAFF

V: TRBV7-2
D: .
J: TRBJ1-3
size: once
length: 14
DNA: TGTGCCAGCAGCCAAGGGAGCGCCGGAAACACCATATATTTT
CDR3: CASSQGSAGNTIYF

V: TRBV6-5
D: .
J: TRBJ2-3
size: .
length: 15
DNA: TGTGCCAGCGGCCGGGCTAGCGAAAGCACAGATACGCAGTATTTT
CDR3: CASGRASESTDTQYF

V: TRBV5-4
D: .
J: TRBJ1-4
size: .
length: 16
DNA: TGTGCCAGCAGCTTGGCGGTCGGTGCAACTAATGAAAAACTGTTTTTT
CDR3: CASSLAVGATNEKLFF

V: TRBV19
D: TRBD2
J: TRBJ2-1
size: .
length: 16
DNA: TGTGCCAGTAGTCTCGAGGGGATAGCGGGGGCCAATGAGCAGTTCTTC
CDR3: CASSLEGIAGANEQFF